The present TCR beta chain was sequenced within a study of human T cells and chemical hapten exposure. Overall study: DPC at 0.01% went onto the upper back in patch tests, read at 6 days. Whole-study findings and limits: Relative to control repertoires, expanded TCRs gave rise to significantly more large CDR3 similarity clusters.

This CDR3 has 15 amino acids. V dropped 4 bases and J dropped 5; count of bases not matched to a gene: 8. CDR1 MNHEY and CDR2 SVGEGT come from the germline V gene. Using its own MiXCR run on the RACE reads, TCRdb lists one record per CDR3 protein. The repertoire includes fewer than 90,000 distinct CDR3 sequences, 6.6% of them detected once, and 1% to 1.5% sits in the top ten. Time point specified: patch test 2, 6 weeks after DPC sensitization. Treatment: therapeutic diphenylcyclopropenone sensitization with weekly scalp DPC. Prior to application of each patch test, blood was drawn. This clonotype was seen many times. Its antigen is as yet unknown.

The TCR comes from a woman aged 30 to 39 with alopecia areata. Some clones in this sample may be carry-over from other donors' samples. The specimen was whole blood, collected in connection with sensitization to the hapten diphenylcyclopropenone (DPC). The chain employs TRBV6-2 or TRBV6-3 and TRBJ2-3; 8 bases fit TRBD1. The CDR3 spells CASSLVQGAGDTQYF. The CDR3 nucleotides read TGTGCCAGCAGTTTAGTCCAGGGGGCTGGAGATACGCAGTATTTT.